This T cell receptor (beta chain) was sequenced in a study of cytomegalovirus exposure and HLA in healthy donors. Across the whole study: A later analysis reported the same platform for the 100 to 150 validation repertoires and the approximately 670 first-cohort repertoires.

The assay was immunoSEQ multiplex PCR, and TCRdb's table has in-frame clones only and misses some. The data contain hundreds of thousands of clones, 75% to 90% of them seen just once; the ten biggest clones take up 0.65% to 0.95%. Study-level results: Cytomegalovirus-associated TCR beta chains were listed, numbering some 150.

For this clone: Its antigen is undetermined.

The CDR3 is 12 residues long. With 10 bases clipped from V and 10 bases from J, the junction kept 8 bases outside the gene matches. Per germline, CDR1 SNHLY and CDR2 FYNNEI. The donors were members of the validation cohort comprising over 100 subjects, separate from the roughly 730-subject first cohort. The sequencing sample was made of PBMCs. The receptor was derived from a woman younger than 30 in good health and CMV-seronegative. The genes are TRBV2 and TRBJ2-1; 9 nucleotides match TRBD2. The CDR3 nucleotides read TGTGCCACTTTGCTAGCGGGGACAGAGCAGTTCTTC. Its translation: CATLLAGTEQFF.